This TCR beta chain was found in a study of T cell repertoires in cytomegalovirus infection. General study findings and limits: Cumulative public TCR beta family frequency identified CMV carriers with the relevant HLA.

MiXCR, run by TCRdb on the reads, gives a single entry per CDR3 protein. In the table there are about 310,000 distinct CDR3 sequences, approximately 25% of which are singletons. This clonotype showed up just a few times. Antigen: not known. The CDR3 sequence is 12 residues long. Trimming stripped 4 bases from V and 7 bases from J, with 8 bases between. Germline V gene lookup returns CDR1 SGHTA and CDR2 FQGNSA. The chain joins TRBV7-2 to TRBJ2-1; no firm D call. The specimen comprised cultured PBMCs, sampled from culture after CMV antigen stimulation. The receptor was isolated from a human donor in good health (CMV status not recorded). Some clones in this sample may be carry-over from other donors' samples. The chain's CDR3 is CASSSFGNEQFF. Written as DNA, the CDR3 is TGTGCCAGCAGCTCCTTTGGTAATGAGCAGTTCTTC. Drawing the rest from reference TRBV7-2 and TRBJ2-1, the complete variable domain is GAGVSQSPSNKVTEKGKDVELRCDPISGHTALYWYRQSLGQGLEFLIYFQGNSAPDKSGLPSDRFSAERTGGSVSTLTIQRTQQEDSAVYLCASSSFGNEQFFGPGTRLTVL.